These 12 T cell receptor beta chains were sequenced from one sample in a study of blood T cell repertoires in COVID-19. Here immunoSEQ multiplex PCR was the method, and the copy in TCRdb shows in-frame clones only, minus some. The table includes some 66,000 clones, more than 70% detected once. Sequenced material: peripheral blood. Every receptor here comes from a man aged 50 or older with active COVID-19.

The chain combines TRBV9 with TRBJ2-2, with TRBD2 matching 11 bases. Germline V gives CDR1 SGDLS, CDR2 YYNGEE. The V gene end was trimmed by 0 bases and the J gene end by 5 bases; junction bases not matched to a gene: 3. This CDR3 is built from 16 residues. CDR3 in amino acids: CASSVASSGGTGELFF. DNA for the CDR3: TGTGCCAGCAGCGTAGCTTCTAGCGGGGGGACCGGGGAGCTGTTTTTT.

The J gene is TRBJ1-2, the V gene TRBV5-1, with D unresolved. The CDR3 contains 15 residues. The V and J ends lost 0 bases and 4 bases respectively, with 13 bases between them. The germline V gene has CDR1 SGHRS and CDR2 YFSETQ. The CDR3 reads CASSLGTPSGYGYTF. The CDR3 nucleotides read TGCGCCAGCAGCTTGGGGACTCCCAGTGGCTATGGCTACACCTTC.

The genes are TRBV5-1 and TRBJ2-3, with a tentative D call TRBD1 (5 bases). This CDR3 contains 15 residues. Germline V gene data show CDR1 as SGHRS and CDR2 as YFSETQ. Trimming took 0 bases from V and 1 from J, leaving 9 bases between them. The CDR3 reads CASSLEGRGTDTQYF. The DNA for the CDR3 is TGCGCCAGCAGCTTGGAGGGCAGGGGCACAGATACGCAGTATTTT.

The chain employs TRBV4-1 and TRBJ2-3; tentatively, D is TRBD2 (6 bases). Looked up from germline, CDR1 is MGHRA and CDR2 is YSYEKL. The CDR3 is made up of 16 amino acids. V lost 0 bases to trimming and J lost 3 bases, with 13 bases between them. The CDR3 DNA follows: TGCGCCAGCAGCCAAGATACGGGGGTTGGAACAGATACGCAGTATTTT. Translating it yields CASSQDTGVGTDTQYF.

The V call is TRBV7-9, the J call TRBJ2-1; D gene unclear. Germline assignment: CDR1 SEHNR and CDR2 FQNEAQ (reference sequence). V was pared by 5 bases and J by 9 bases, with 11 bases between. This CDR3 spans 12 amino acids. The CDR3: CASSTTRGEQFF. Written as DNA, the CDR3 is TGTGCCAGCAGCACTACCCGAGGTGAGCAGTTCTTC.

J is TRBJ1-1 and V is TRBV5-1; D uncertain. This CDR3 has 18 amino acids. The germline V and J ends were trimmed by 3 bases and 5 bases, with 26 bases remaining between them. Germline CDR1 and CDR2: SGHRS and YFSETQ. As DNA, the CDR3 is TGCGCCAGCAGCTCCCCCGAAAGGCCGGGGAGGGCTGGGACTGAAGCTTTCTTT. Translating gives CASSSPERPGRAGTEAFF. Looking up the rest from reference TRBV5-1 and TRBJ1-1 gives the full variable domain: KAGVTQTPRYLIKTRGQQVTLSCSPISGHRSVSWYQQTPGQGLQFLFEYFSETQRNKGNFPGRFSGRQFSNSRSEMNVSTLELGDSALYLCASSSPERPGRAGTEAFFGQGTRLTVV.

The V and J genes are TRBV29-1 and TRBJ1-5, with D possibly TRBD1 on 6 matching bases. Germline V gene data show CDR1 as SQVTM and CDR2 as ANQGSEA. Trimming took 5 bases from V and 4 from J, leaving 12 bases between them. This CDR3 contains 13 residues. CDR3 region: CSVSPGVNQPQHF. CDR3 in DNA: TGCAGCGTTAGTCCAGGGGTAAATCAGCCCCAGCATTTT.

V usage is TRBV5-1 and J usage is TRBJ2-7; 8 nucleotides agree with TRBD1. Germline V gives CDR1 SGHRS, CDR2 YFSETQ. CDR3 size: 18 residues. V dropped 5 bases and J dropped 7; count of bases not matched to a gene: 23. The CDR3 loop reads CASRFYPPRTGNKVEQYF. DNA of the CDR3: TGCGCCAGCAGATTTTACCCGCCCCGGACAGGGAATAAAGTAGAGCAGTACTTC.

This clone was detected once. The rearrangement joins TRBV18 to TRBJ2-6; D is undetermined. The CDR3 is 15 residues long. Trimming removed 6 bases from V and 1 base from J, with 10 bases in between. Germline CDR1 KGHSH, CDR2 LQKENI. CDR3 nucleotide sequence: TGTGCCAGCTCTCACAGTGAGTCTGGGGCCAACGTCCTGACTTTC. Protein sequence: CASSHSESGANVLTF.

The rearrangement uses TRBV4-1 and TRBJ2-1, with a tentative D call TRBD2 (6 bases). Germline V gene data show CDR1 as MGHRA and CDR2 as YSYEKL. V was pared by 1 base and J by 0 bases, with 10 bases between. There are 16 residues in the CDR3. Here the CDR3 DNA reads TGCGCCAGCAGCCAAGTCGGGAGAAGCTCCTACAATGAGCAGTTCTTC. Translated, it gives CASSQVGRSSYNEQFF.

The V gene is TRBV30, the J gene TRBJ1-1; D might be TRBD1 (6 bases). The CDR3 length is 11 residues. V was cut by 6 bases and J by 8 bases, with 13 bases left in between. The germline V gene has CDR1 GTSNPN and CDR2 SVGIG (reference sequence). CDR3 loop: CACYRVREAFF. Written as DNA, the CDR3 is TGTGCCTGTTACAGGGTGAGGGAAGCTTTCTTT.

This rearrangement joins TRBV13 to TRBJ2-7; 9 positions agree with TRBD2. The CDR3 is 14 amino acids. After removal of 3 bases from V and 5 bases from J, the junction contained 5 bases not matched to a gene. CDR1 and CDR2 (germline): PRHDT, FYEKMQ (reference sequence). CDR3 loop: CASSFSGGRDEQYF. CDR3 bases: TGTGCCAGCAGCTTTAGCGGGGGCCGGGACGAGCAGTACTTC.